This TCR beta chain was sequenced in a study of control samples from healthy donors and cancer patients. Using immunoSEQ multiplex PCR, the repertoire was profiled, and TCRdb retains in-frame clones only, with some absent. The table shows over 150,000 clones, with 90% to 95% occurring only once. The CDR3 consists of 16 residues. The V and J ends lost 0 bases and 2 bases respectively, with 11 bases between them. The V gene's germline CDR1 is MNHNY and CDR2 SVGAGI (reference sequence). The sequence was collected from a woman in her late teens or twenties in good health. The chain carries TRBV6-6 and TRBJ1-5; tentatively, D is TRBD1 (5 bases). Sequencing used blood. The CDR3 loop reads CASSYSGEGGNQPQHF. The CDR3 DNA reads TGTGCCAGCAGTTACTCAGGGGAAGGGGGCAATCAGCCCCAGCATTTT.